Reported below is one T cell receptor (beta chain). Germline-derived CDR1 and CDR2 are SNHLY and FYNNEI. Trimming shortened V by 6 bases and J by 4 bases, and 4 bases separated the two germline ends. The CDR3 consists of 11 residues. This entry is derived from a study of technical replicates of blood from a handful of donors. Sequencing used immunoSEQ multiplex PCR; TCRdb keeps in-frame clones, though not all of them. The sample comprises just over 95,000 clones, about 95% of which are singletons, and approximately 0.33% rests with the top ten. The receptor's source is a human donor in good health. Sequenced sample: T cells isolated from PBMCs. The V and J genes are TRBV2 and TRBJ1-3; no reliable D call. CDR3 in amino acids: CASSPGNTIYF. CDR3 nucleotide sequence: TGTGCCAGCAGCCCGGGAAACACCATATATTTT.